These 18 T cell receptor beta chains originate from one sample sequenced in a study of blood T cell repertoires in COVID-19. Profiling relied on immunoSEQ multiplex PCR, and the TCRdb table lists in-frame clones only, not all of them. Found here are 85,000 to 120,000 clones, roughly four fifths of them singletons; the top ten hold 5% to 8%. The source material was peripheral blood. These receptors all come from a man aged 80 or over with COVID-19, enrolled during active disease.

This clone was seen only once. The V gene is TRBV7-3, the J gene TRBJ2-3; D perhaps matches TRBD2 (6 bases). Germline loops: CDR1 SGHTA, CDR2 FQGTGA. This CDR3 spans 14 amino acids. Trimming removed 1 base from V and 5 bases from J, with 10 bases in between. CDR3 protein: CASSLIGEVDTQYF. The CDR3 coding sequence is TGTGCCAGCAGCTTAATAGGGGAGGTAGATACGCAGTATTTT.

This chain uses TRBV2 with TRBJ1-2; D is undetermined. V was cut by 3 bases and J by 7 bases, with 9 bases left in between. This CDR3 region has 12 residues. Germline CDR1 SNHLY, CDR2 FYNNEI. Written as DNA, the CDR3 is TGTGCCAGCAGTGATGGGCAAAGTGGCTACACCTTC. It translates to CASSDGQSGYTF.

This clone has a handful of counts. The CDR3 loop is CASSLPGQGSYEQYF. DNA of the CDR3: TGTGCCAGCAGCTTGCCCGGACAGGGTTCCTACGAGCAGTACTTC. The V and J genes are TRBV5-5 and TRBJ2-7; 8 positions agree with TRBD1. Germline V lookup: CDR1 SGHKS, CDR2 YYEKEE (reference sequence). V was pared by 1 base and J by 1 base, with 4 bases of the junction left unmatched. CDR3 length: 15 residues. The variable domain in full, with the rest retrieved from reference TRBV5-5 and TRBJ2-7, is DAGVTQSPTHLIKTRGQQVTLRCSPISGHKSVSWYQQVLGQGPQFIFQYYEKEERGRGNFPDRFSARQFPNYSSELNVNALLLGDSALYLCASSLPGQGSYEQYFGPGTRLTVT.

V and J are TRBV2 and TRBJ1-1; no reliable D call. The germline gives CDR1 SNHLY, CDR2 FYNNEI. The germline V and J ends were trimmed by 7 bases and 9 bases, with 15 bases remaining between them. The CDR3 consists of 12 residues. The CDR3 coding sequence is TGTGCCAGCACCGAGAGGGAAGGAAAAGCTTTCTTT. Protein product: CASTEREGKAFF.

The sample holds one count of this clone. The V and J genes are TRBV19 and TRBJ2-1, with 7 nucleotides matching TRBD2. Germline CDR1 reads LNHDA; CDR2 reads SQIVND (reference sequence). J lost 7 bases, V lost 5 bases, and 5 bases had no gene match. CDR3 size: 13 residues. CDR3 sequence reads: CASSPLGGNEQFF. CDR3 coding DNA: TGTGCCAGTAGTCCTCTGGGGGGGAATGAGCAGTTCTTC. The full variable domain, with the rest looked up from reference TRBV19 and TRBJ2-1, is DGGITQSPKYLFRKEGQNVTLSCEQNLNHDAMYWYRQDPGQGLRLIYYSQIVNDFQKGDIAEGYSVSREKKESFPLTVTSAQKNPTAFYLCASSPLGGNEQFFGPGTRLTVL.

V and J are TRBV13 and TRBJ2-3; D unresolved. Germline loops: CDR1 PRHDT, CDR2 FYEKMQ (reference sequence). The CDR3 consists of 13 residues. The V end lost 7 bases, the J end lost 4 bases, and 12 bases lay between the germline ends. The CDR3 region has the DNA TGTGCCAGCACCCCTTCTGTCCCAGATACGCAGTATTTT. Protein sequence: CASTPSVPDTQYF.

The rearrangement joins TRBV11-2 to TRBJ2-1; a possible D gene is TRBD2 (6 bases). The CDR3 runs to 13 residues. CDR1 SGHAT and CDR2 FQNNGV come from the germline V gene. V lost 8 bases, J lost 4 bases, and 12 bases lay in between. The CDR3 sequence is CASCRERYNEQFF. The CDR3 bases are TGTGCCAGCTGCCGGGAGAGGTACAATGAGCAGTTCTTC.

The chain employs TRBV24-1 and TRBJ2-3; 8 bases align to TRBD2. The CDR3 extends over 14 amino acids. J was trimmed by 6 bases and V by 6 bases; bases with no gene match: 7. The germline V gene has CDR1 KGHDR and CDR2 SFDVKD. In DNA, the CDR3 is TGTGCCACCAGTCGGGGTAGCGGGATGGATACGCAGTATTTT. Protein sequence: CATSRGSGMDTQYF.

The chain carries TRBV18 and TRBJ1-5; D is possibly TRBD1 (6 bases). V shed 3 bases and J shed 8 bases, with 11 bases lying between them. Germline CDR1 reads KGHSH; CDR2 reads LQKENI. This CDR3 has 13 residues. CDR3: CASSPGGPEPQHF. The CDR3 region has the DNA TGTGCCAGCTCACCGGGGGGGCCTGAGCCCCAGCATTTT.

The V call is TRBV3-1 (or the pseudogene TRBV3-2), the J call TRBJ2-1; 7 bases are a match to TRBD2. With 0 bases clipped from V and 4 bases from J, the junction kept 9 bases outside the gene matches. Per germline, CDR1 LGHDT and CDR2 YNNKEL (reference sequence). The CDR3 is 17 amino acids. CDR3 sequence (DNA): TGTGCCAGCAGCCAAGATCGGTGGGCTAGCGGATACAATGAGCAGTTCTTC. Amino acids: CASSQDRWASGYNEQFF.

The chain is built from TRBV11-3 and TRBJ2-5, with D tentatively TRBD2 (6 bases). V was cut by 5 bases and J by 5 bases, with 18 bases left in between. The CDR3 totals 15 residues. Germline-derived CDR1 and CDR2 are SGHNT and YENEEA. The CDR3: CASSPRGGLRETQYF. The CDR3 DNA follows: TGTGCCAGCAGCCCTCGAGGAGGGCTACGGGAGACCCAGTACTTC.

In the case of this clone: Other DNA sequences of this sample code for an identical CDR3. V usage is TRBV5-1 and J usage is TRBJ2-1, with TRBD1 matching over 7 bases. Unmatched junction bases numbered 5, after V lost 2 bases and J lost 3 bases. Per the germline V gene, CDR1 is SGHRS and CDR2 is YFSETQ. The CDR3 covers 15 residues. The CDR3 DNA follows: TGCGCCAGCAGCTTTGAGGGGGCGGGCTACAATGAGCAGTTCTTC. Protein product: CASSFEGAGYNEQFF.

This chain joins TRBV28 and TRBJ2-7, with D possibly matching TRBD1 (6 bases). Looked up from germline, CDR1 is MDHEN and CDR2 is SYDVKM. With 3 bases removed from V and 3 bases from J, the gap between germline ends came to 9 bases. The CDR3 has 13 residues. As DNA, the CDR3 is TGTGCCAGCAGTTTTGCAGGGGTCTACGAGCAGTACTTC. Amino acid sequence: CASSFAGVYEQYF.

The chain is built from TRBV7-2 and TRBJ1-5; D is perhaps TRBD1 (5 bases). The length of the CDR3 is 16 residues. Between the trimmed V and J ends, which lost 5 bases and 2 bases, there was a span of 16 bases. Per the germline V gene, CDR1 is SGHTA and CDR2 is FQGNSA. CDR3 in DNA: TGTGCCAGCAGCCCCCAGGGCGGATTGGGCAATCAGCCCCAGCATTTT. Translating it yields CASSPQGGLGNQPQHF.

This clone counts as medium-sized. The gene calls are TRBV28 and TRBJ2-1, with D possibly matching TRBD2 (5 bases). V was shortened by 7 bases and J by 0 bases, with 16 bases between the two germline ends. This CDR3 is built from 16 residues. From germline, CDR1 is MDHEN and CDR2 SYDVKM. The CDR3 DNA reads TGTGCCAGCATGTGGAGCAGCGGTGGCTCCTACAATGAGCAGTTCTTC. It encodes CASMWSSGGSYNEQFF.

The CDR3 DNA is TGTGCCAGTGGAGGGAGCGGGAGTGTCCGAGAGACCCAGTACTTC. Translated: CASGGSGSVRETQYF. This chain connects TRBV19 to TRBJ2-5; 8 positions agree with TRBD2. Germline assignment: CDR1 LNHDA and CDR2 SQIVND (reference sequence). With 8 bases clipped from V and 4 bases from J, the junction kept 12 bases outside the gene matches. The length of the CDR3 is 15 residues. Variable domain in full (rest from reference TRBV19 and TRBJ2-5): DGGITQSPKYLFRKEGQNVTLSCEQNLNHDAMYWYRQDPGQGLRLIYYSQIVNDFQKGDIAEGYSVSREKKESFPLTVTSAQKNPTAFYLCASGGSGSVRETQYFGPGTRLLVL.

V usage is TRBV9 and J usage is TRBJ2-7, with 10 bases fitting TRBD2. The CDR3 spans 14 residues. J gave up 3 bases and V 1 base, and 1 base lay outside the gene matches. Germline lookup yields CDR1 SGDLS and CDR2 YYNGEE. Here the CDR3 reads CASSVSSGSYEQYF. CDR3 nucleotides: TGTGCCAGCAGCGTATCTAGCGGGAGCTACGAGCAGTACTTC.

The rearrangement uses TRBV24-1 and TRBJ2-1; TRBD1 matches at 7 bases. This CDR3 has 13 amino acids. V lost 4 bases to trimming and J lost 10 bases; unmatched junction nucleotides: 6. Germline values: CDR1 KGHDR, CDR2 SFDVKD. CDR3 sequence: CATSDRIQGEQFF. The CDR3 DNA reads as TGTGCCACCAGTGACCGAATACAGGGGGAGCAGTTCTTC.